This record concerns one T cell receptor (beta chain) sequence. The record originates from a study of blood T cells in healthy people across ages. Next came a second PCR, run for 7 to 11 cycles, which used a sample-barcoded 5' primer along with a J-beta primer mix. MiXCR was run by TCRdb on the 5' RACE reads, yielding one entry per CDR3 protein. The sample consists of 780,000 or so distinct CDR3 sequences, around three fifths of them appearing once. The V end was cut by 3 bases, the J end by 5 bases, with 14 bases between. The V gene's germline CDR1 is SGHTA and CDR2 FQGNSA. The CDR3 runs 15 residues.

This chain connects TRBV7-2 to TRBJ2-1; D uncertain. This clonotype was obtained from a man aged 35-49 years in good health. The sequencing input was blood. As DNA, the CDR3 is TGTGCCAGCAGCTTTAAGCCTGGTCGGAACAATGAGCAGTTCTTC. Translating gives CASSFKPGRNNEQFF.